These 27 T cell receptor beta chains came from one sample sequenced in a study (dated by TCRdb to 2016 to 2017). The listed sequencing device is Illumina HiSeq 2500. Starting from the raw public reads, TCRdb applied fastp trimming at Q25, assembled clones with MiXCR and retained in-frame beta chains. Every CDR3 protein is listed once, alongside the most common genes and DNA of its rows. In all, the sample holds over 1,500 distinct CDR3 sequences, and around 30% of those were seen once. Together, the top ten hold approximately 5.5% of the sample. Sequencing was carried out using CD8+ T cells (not recorded whether cultured). These receptors were taken from a female donor.

By proportion, this clonotype is large. This rearrangement joins TRBV5-1 to TRBJ2-1; D assignment may be TRBD1 or TRBD2 (5 bases each). The CDR3 spans 13 residues. Germline-derived CDR1 and CDR2 are SGHRS and YFSETQ. Trimming cost V 3 bases and J 10 bases, with 14 bases left between them. The DNA of the CDR3 is TGCGCCAGCAGCTCCGGGACCGATGAAGAGCAGTTCTTC. It is translated as CASSSGTDEEQFF.

This clonotype qualifies as large. CDR3 amino acids: CASSPGGDTSYEQYF. CDR3 sequence (DNA): TGTGCCAGCAGCCCGGGGGGGGACACCTCCTACGAGCAGTACTTC. V is TRBV9 and J is TRBJ2-7; TRBD2 agrees at 8 bases. The length of the CDR3 is 15 residues. V lost 4 bases, J lost 0 bases, and 6 bases stayed unmatched. Germline CDR1 reads SGDLS; CDR2 reads YYNGEE.

This clonotype is medium-sized (0.01 to 0.1%) by share. V is TRBV12-3 or TRBV12-4 and J is TRBJ1-4; D unclear. This CDR3 has 12 amino acids. V lost 5 bases, J lost 8 bases, and 9 bases lay in between. The CDR3 reads CASSTVGEKLFF. CDR3 in DNA: TGTGCCAGCAGTACAGTAGGGGAAAAACTGTTTTTT.

This clonotype is classed as medium-sized (0.01 to 0.1%). J is TRBJ2-1 and V is TRBV7-7; either TRBD1 or TRBD2 may supply D (5 bases each). CDR1 is SSHAT, CDR2 FNYEAQ, per germline (reference sequence). V lost 2 bases, J lost 2 bases, and 10 bases lay in between. The CDR3 has 15 amino acids. DNA of the CDR3: TGTGCCAGCAGCTTATTCCCGGGGCCCTACAATGAGCAGTTCTTC. It encodes CASSLFPGPYNEQFF.

Relative to its sample, this clonotype is large. CDR3: CAWSVGGAGNTIYF. CDR3 nucleotides: TGTGCCTGGAGTGTGGGGGGAGCAGGAAACACCATATATTTT. The chain is built from TRBV30 and TRBJ1-3, with D perhaps TRBD1 (5 bases). This CDR3 spans 14 amino acids. Looked up from germline, CDR1 is GTSNPN and CDR2 is SVGIG (reference sequence). Trimming removed 0 bases from V and 4 bases from J, with 10 bases in between. Full variable domain (rest looked up from reference TRBV30 and TRBJ1-3): SQTIHQWPATLVQPVGSPLSLECTVEGTSNPNLYWYRQAAGRGLQLLFYSVGIGQISSEVPQNLSASRPQDRQFILSSKKLLLSDSGFYLCAWSVGGAGNTIYFGEGSWLTVV.

This clonotype is medium-sized. The V gene is TRBV20-1, the J gene TRBJ2-1, with TRBD2 matching 8 bases. Germline CDR1 DFQATT, CDR2 SNEGSKA (reference sequence). The CDR3 is 14 amino acids. V gave up 3 bases and J gave up 10 bases; unmatched junction bases: 11. The CDR3 loop is CSARTGGPLEEQFF. CDR3 bases: TGCAGTGCTAGGACGGGAGGGCCTTTGGAAGAGCAGTTCTTC.

As for this clonotype: At one end the junction does not follow the germline gene, possibly because of a read error. This chain joins TRBV6-1 and TRBJ2-7; 8 positions agree with TRBD2. Germline loops: CDR1 MNHNS, CDR2 SASEGT. There are 14 residues in the CDR3. This chain's CDR3 is CANSDCGGLYEQYF. Here the CDR3 DNA reads TGTGCCAACAGTGACTGCGGGGGGCTCTACGAGCAGTACTTC.

Relative to its sample, this clonotype is medium-sized. The chain couples TRBV19 to TRBJ1-1, with 8 bases fitting TRBD1. V lost 5 bases, J lost 14 bases, and 16 bases stayed unmatched. The germline V gene has CDR1 LNHDA and CDR2 SQIVND (reference sequence). The CDR3 spans 14 residues. CDR3 region: CASSPRPGQGNFFF. Written as DNA, the CDR3 is TGTGCCAGTAGTCCCCGACCCGGACAGGGTAATTTCTTCTTT.

This clonotype ranks as large. In DNA, the CDR3 is TGTGCCAGCAGCATAGACGGAGGCGATGGCTACACCTTC. Translating it yields CASSIDGGDGYTF. The chain has TRBV5-6 and TRBJ1-2; D gene ambiguous. The CDR3 contains 13 residues. Trimming pared 4 bases from V and 6 bases from J, leaving 13 bases between. In germline, CDR1 is SGHDT, CDR2 YYEEEE.

This clonotype came up many times. J is TRBJ2-7 and V is TRBV5-1, with D possibly TRBD1 on 6 matching bases. From germline, CDR1 is SGHRS and CDR2 YFSETQ. The CDR3 has 15 amino acids. Trimming removed 0 bases at V and 5 bases at J, with 15 bases between. In DNA form, the CDR3 reads TGCGCCAGCAGCTTGGACAGGGCATCACTCGACGAGCAGTACTTC. It codes for CASSLDRASLDEQYF.

This clonotype is labeled large. The chain uses TRBV29-1 and TRBJ2-2; the D gene is possibly TRBD1 (5 bases). CDR1 SQVTM and CDR2 ANQGSEA come from the germline V gene. This CDR3 has 12 residues. V was clipped by 7 bases and J by 6 bases, with 12 bases between them. The CDR3 reads CSAAQGAGELFF. The CDR3 DNA reads TGCAGCGCCGCGCAGGGTGCCGGGGAGCTGTTTTTT.

In regard to this clonotype: The CDR3 ends on some other residue instead of the conserved phenylalanine or tryptophan, so this is likely a read error. CDR3 nucleotides: TGTGCCAGCAGCCCGGATCGTACGTGGCCGTGGGAGGAGCAGTACTCC. Residues: CASSPDRTWPWEEQYS. The chain uses TRBV9 and TRBJ2-7, with D perhaps TRBD2 (5 bases). Per germline, CDR1 SGDLS and CDR2 YYNGEE. The V and J ends lost 4 bases and 7 bases respectively, with 24 bases between them. The CDR3 is made up of 16 amino acids.

In regard to this clonotype: This sequence may be a read error, since a much larger clone differs from it by one base. The chain combines TRBV19 with TRBJ2-5; no clear D. The CDR3 length is 14 residues. The germline CDR1 and CDR2 sequences are LNHDA and SQIVND (reference sequence). In nucleotides, the CDR3 is TGTGCCAGTAGTCCACCGGACCCGCAAGAGGCCCAGTACTTC. Protein: CASSPPDPQEAQYF.

This clonotype was recorded at least ten times. The chain employs TRBV4-1 and TRBJ2-1; TRBD2 aligns across 11 bases. V was clipped by 4 bases and J by 7 bases; unmatched bases: 6. Germline V gene lookup returns CDR1 MGHRA and CDR2 YSYEKL. The CDR3 has 15 residues. The CDR3 reads CASSLSGGALNEQFF. The CDR3 coding sequence is TGCGCCAGCAGCCTTAGCGGGGGGGCGTTGAATGAGCAGTTCTTC.

In the case of this clonotype: This sequence may be a read error, since a much larger clone differs from it by one base. The genes are TRBV14 and TRBJ2-7; no clear D. Germline assignment: CDR1 SGHDN and CDR2 FVKESK. V was pared by 6 bases and J by 4 bases, with 10 bases between. The CDR3 has 12 residues. CDR3 region: CASSSGGYEQYF. CDR3 sequence (DNA): TGTGCCAGCAGTTCAGGCGGTTACGAGCAGTACTTC.

Concerning this clonotype itself: This clone may be a read error of a much larger clone one base away. The J gene is TRBJ2-7, the V gene TRBV24-1, with 10 bases fitting TRBD2. Unmatched junction bases numbered 9, after V lost 4 bases and J lost 4 bases. The CDR3 length is 16 residues. Germline V gene data show CDR1 as KGHDR and CDR2 as SFDVKD. The CDR3 bases are TGTGCCACCAGTGACCCAGGGGCTAGCGGGAGTTACGAGCAGTACTTC. It is translated as CATSDPGASGSYEQYF.

Worth noting for this clonotype: Given the absence of the conserved phenylalanine or tryptophan at the CDR3 end, a read error is likely. Because the CDR3's place on the DNA is in doubt, the DNA is left out and the CDR3 is given as listed by TCRdb. CDR3 region: CASSLQGPGYAL. This chain connects TRBV5-1 to TRBJ1-2; the table's D call TRBD1 went unverified against the DNA. 12 amino acids form the CDR3, both terminal residues included. CDR1 and CDR2 (germline): SGHRS, YFSETQ.

As regards this clonotype: Mismatch with germline at one junction end may stem from a read error. The V call is TRBV19, the J call TRBJ1-4, with 7 bases lining up with TRBD1. Germline values: CDR1 LNHDA, CDR2 SQIVND (reference sequence). This CDR3 comprises 14 residues. The CDR3 bases are TGTGCCGGTAGCCTTCAGGGGGATGGTGAAAAACTGTTTTTT. It translates to CAGSLQGDGEKLFF.

By its share, this clonotype is medium-sized. The chain carries TRBV12-3 or TRBV12-4 and TRBJ2-7; D unresolved. The length of the CDR3 is 14 residues. The V and J ends lost 2 bases and 1 base respectively, with 9 bases between them. CDR3 coding DNA: TGTGCCAGCAGTTTAAACCCCTCATCCTACGAGCAGTACTTC. Translation gives CASSLNPSSYEQYF.

This clonotype has more than one count but fewer than ten. This chain links TRBV5-4 with TRBJ2-2; either TRBD1 or TRBD2 may fit D (5 bases each). This CDR3 is 16 amino acids long. The V gene lost 5 bases and the J gene lost 6 bases, with 20 bases spanning the gap. Germline V gives CDR1 SGHNT, CDR2 YYREEE (reference sequence). The DNA for the CDR3 is TGTGCCAGCAGACCTTTATCCGGGGCTTTGGCCGGGGAGCTGTTTTTT. As protein: CASRPLSGALAGELFF.

Sample share makes this clonotype medium-sized (0.01 to 0.1%). The chain recombines TRBV28 with TRBJ1-1, with D tentatively TRBD1 (5 bases). The germline CDR1 and CDR2 sequences are MDHEN and SYDVKM. CDR3 length: 14 residues. The V gene lost 6 bases and the J gene lost 2 bases, with 13 bases spanning the gap. CDR3 residues: CASSHTQGNTEAFF. CDR3 nucleotide sequence: TGTGCCAGCAGCCACACTCAGGGCAACACTGAAGCTTTCTTT.

In its sample, this clonotype is large. The chain links TRBV15 to TRBJ2-1; D is uncertain. The length of the CDR3 is 13 residues. Germline CDR1 LNHNV, CDR2 YYDKDF (reference sequence). Trimming removed 0 bases at V and 3 bases at J, with 3 bases between. The CDR3 protein is CATSRDRYNEQFF. The CDR3 DNA follows: TGTGCCACCAGCAGAGATCGCTACAATGAGCAGTTCTTC.

Remarks on this clonotype: A much bigger clone sits one base away, suggesting this may be a read error. This rearrangement joins TRBV6-1 to TRBJ2-1; D possibly matches TRBD1 or TRBD2 (5 bases each). The CDR3 contains 11 residues. Germline V lookup: CDR1 MNHNS, CDR2 SASEGT. The CDR3 region is CAGSEGQLKEF. CDR3 coding DNA: TGTGCCGGCAGTGAGGGGCAGCTAAAGGAATTC.

This clonotype is large by share. This chain uses TRBV19 with TRBJ2-3; TRBD1 matches at 12 bases. In germline, CDR1 is LNHDA, CDR2 SQIVND (reference sequence). The CDR3 is 18 amino acids. V dropped 5 bases and J dropped 5; count of bases not matched to a gene: 14. The CDR3 loop reads CASSHGTGGSLVGDTQYF. The CDR3 DNA is TGTGCCAGTAGTCACGGGACAGGGGGCTCTTTAGTCGGAGATACGCAGTATTTT.

There are many counts of this clonotype. Since a much larger clone is just one base distant, this may be a read error. The V and J genes are TRBV5-6 and TRBJ2-1; TRBD1 matches 7 bases. Germline V gene data show CDR1 as SGHDT and CDR2 as YYEEEE. The length of the CDR3 is 14 residues. The CDR3 loop is CASSLGQGRNKQFF. As DNA, the CDR3 is TGTGCCAGCAGCTTGGGACAGGGTCGCAATAAGCAGTTCTTC.

This clonotype is large (0.1 to 1%) in the sample. CDR3 nucleotide sequence: TGTGCCAGCAGTGGTACAGAACTCCAAGAGACCCAGTACTTC. Translating it yields CASSGTELQETQYF. This chain connects TRBV25-1 to TRBJ2-5; D is unclear. V was trimmed by 4 bases and J by 1 base, leaving 10 bases between them. CDR1 is MGHDK, CDR2 SYGVNS, per germline. The CDR3 runs 14 residues.

This clonotype was recorded a few times. CDR3 sequence: CASSPWLTSGRENEQFF. The DNA of the CDR3 is TGTGCCAGCAGTCCTTGGTTGACTAGCGGGAGGGAGAATGAGCAGTTCTTC. The chain couples TRBV7-8 to TRBJ2-1; TRBD2 matches at 14 bases. After removal of 6 bases from V and 7 bases from J, the junction contained 11 bases not matched to a gene. CDR1 is SGHVS and CDR2 is FQNEAQ in the germline V gene. The CDR3 is 17 amino acids.